These 19 T cell receptor beta chains share one sample of origin, sequenced in a study of blood T cell repertoires in COVID-19. Sequencing used immunoSEQ multiplex PCR; TCRdb keeps in-frame clones, though not all of them. The table lists around 250,000 clones, under 90% of them singletons. The specimen was PBMCs or T cells enriched from blood (not recorded which). The receptors originated from a man between 18 and 29 years old who had recovered from COVID-19.

V and J are TRBV30 and TRBJ2-3; D might be TRBD2 (5 bases). From germline, CDR1 is GTSNPN and CDR2 SVGIG (reference sequence). The CDR3 loop spans 14 amino acids. V shed 5 bases and J shed 0 bases, with 12 bases lying between them. The CDR3 DNA reads as TGTGCCTGGGGCCGGGGAGCTAGCACAGATACGCAGTATTTT. This encodes CAWGRGASTDTQYF. Full variable domain (rest looked up from reference TRBV30 and TRBJ2-3): SQTIHQWPATLVQPVGSPLSLECTVEGTSNPNLYWYRQAAGRGLQLLFYSVGIGQISSEVPQNLSASRPQDRQFILSSKKLLLSDSGFYLCAWGRGASTDTQYFGPGTRLTVL.

The chain has TRBV6-1 and TRBJ2-1; TRBD2 matches 13 bases. Per germline, CDR1 MNHNS and CDR2 SASEGT. The CDR3 length is 16 residues. V lost 3 bases to trimming and J lost 8 bases; unmatched junction nucleotides: 7. Here the CDR3 reads CASSERTSGSFDEQFF. The DNA of the CDR3 is TGTGCCAGCAGTGAGAGGACTAGCGGGAGTTTCGATGAGCAGTTCTTC.

The chain has TRBV5-1 and TRBJ2-7; 11 positions match TRBD2. V lost 0 bases and J lost 3; bases outside the gene matches: 5. The CDR3 has 16 residues. Germline CDR1 and CDR2: SGHRS and YFSETQ. CDR3 in amino acids: CASSLVASGGFYEQYF. The CDR3, as DNA: TGCGCCAGCAGCTTGGTGGCTAGCGGGGGGTTCTACGAGCAGTACTTC.

The chain couples TRBV6-2 or TRBV6-3 to TRBJ1-5, with 8 bases that match TRBD1. There are 15 residues in the CDR3. From germline, CDR1 is MNHEY and CDR2 SVGEGT. With V trimmed by 5 bases and J by 3 bases, 6 bases remained unmatched. CDR3: CASSTGQGINQPQHF. The CDR3 DNA sequence: TGTGCCAGCAGTACCGGACAGGGAATCAATCAGCCCCAGCATTTT.

V gene TRBV4-1 combines with J gene TRBJ1-4; D unclear. CDR3 length equals 15 residues. CDR1 and CDR2 (germline): MGHRA, YSYEKL. Trimming stripped 1 base from V and 5 bases from J, with 11 bases between. The CDR3 region is CASSQVVVQNEKLFF. CDR3 DNA: TGCGCCAGCAGCCAAGTCGTTGTGCAGAATGAAAAACTGTTTTTT.

V usage is TRBV6-5 and J usage is TRBJ2-5, with TRBD1 identical over 7 bases. The CDR3 consists of 14 residues. Germline CDR1 reads MNHEY; CDR2 reads SVGAGI. Trimming cost V 8 bases and J 2 bases; bases outside gene matches: 8. The CDR3 reads CASGWTGPQETQYF. The CDR3 nucleotides are TGTGCCAGCGGGTGGACAGGCCCACAAGAGACCCAGTACTTC.

The chain joins TRBV2 to TRBJ1-3; 8 bases agree with TRBD1. CDR3 length: 14 residues. The germline V gene encodes CDR1 SNHLY and CDR2 FYNNEI. Trimming at V came to 8 bases and at J to 2 bases, leaving 5 bases not matched to a gene. The DNA for the CDR3 is TGTGCCAGCGCATCGGACAGGGCTGGAAACACCATATATTTT. Amino acid sequence: CASASDRAGNTIYF.

The chain recombines TRBV18 with TRBJ1-5; D gene ambiguous. Trimming removed 2 bases from V and 6 bases from J, with 11 bases in between. The CDR3 loop spans 14 amino acids. Looked up from germline, CDR1 is KGHSH and CDR2 is LQKENI. This CDR3 reads CASSPGGNGQPQHF. CDR3 nucleotide sequence: TGTGCCAGCTCACCAGGCGGGAACGGTCAGCCCCAGCATTTT.

The rearrangement links TRBV28 to TRBJ2-3; 7 bases are shared with TRBD1. V was clipped by 3 bases and J by 2 bases; unmatched bases: 8. The germline V gene encodes CDR1 MDHEN and CDR2 SYDVKM. This CDR3 spans 16 amino acids. The CDR3 nucleotides are TGTGCCAGCAGTTTCCCAAAGACAGGGTTCACAGATACGCAGTATTTT. Its translation: CASSFPKTGFTDTQYF.

The gene calls are TRBV11-2 and TRBJ2-7; D perhaps matches TRBD2 (5 bases). Germline CDR1 SGHAT, CDR2 FQNNGV. Trimming left V 2 bases short and J 0 bases short, with 11 bases between. The CDR3 covers 15 residues. CDR3 loop: CASSLSSGNSYEQYF. CDR3 DNA sequence: TGTGCCAGCAGCTTAAGTTCCGGGAACTCCTACGAGCAGTACTTC.

The chain has TRBV19 and TRBJ1-6, with unresolved D. The CDR3 is made up of 16 amino acids. Per the germline V gene, CDR1 is LNHDA and CDR2 is SQIVND (reference sequence). Trimming removed 4 bases from V and 6 bases from J, with 16 bases in between. CDR3 residues: CASSTDGGAGNSPLHF. The CDR3, as DNA: TGTGCCAGTAGTACTGACGGTGGAGCGGGTAATTCACCCCTCCACTTT.

Here the CDR3 DNA reads TGCGCCAGCAGCTCTTCCGGGGCTGGGGCCAACGTCCTGACTTTC. It specifies CASSSSGAGANVLTF. The V and J genes are TRBV4-1 and TRBJ2-6; D is perhaps TRBD2 (5 bases). There are 15 residues in the CDR3. V was trimmed by 5 bases and J by 2 bases, leaving 10 bases between them. Germline CDR1 and CDR2: MGHRA and YSYEKL.

This chain uses TRBV24-1 with TRBJ2-7; weak D call: TRBD2 (7 bases). V dropped 3 bases and J dropped 6 bases, with 11 bases sitting between them. The germline gives CDR1 KGHDR, CDR2 SFDVKD. The CDR3 is 13 residues long. The CDR3 loop reads CATSDLGGREQYF. CDR3 sequence (DNA): TGTGCCACCAGTGATCTCGGGGGGCGCGAGCAGTACTTC.

The V call is TRBV19, the J call TRBJ2-3, with TRBD2 matching over 9 bases. V trimming: 0 bases; J trimming: 1 base; junction bases outside the gene matches: 5. The germline gives CDR1 LNHDA, CDR2 SQIVND (reference sequence). This CDR3 is built from 17 residues. DNA of the CDR3: TGTGCCAGTAGTATAGACTATAGCGGGAGTGGCACAGATACGCAGTATTTT. Encoded protein: CASSIDYSGSGTDTQYF.

This chain uses TRBV3-1 (or the pseudogene TRBV3-2) with TRBJ2-7, with 7 bases that match TRBD2. Germline CDR1 reads LGHDT; CDR2 reads YNNKEL (reference sequence). J was trimmed by 2 bases and V by 2 bases; bases with no gene match: 6. CDR3 size: 15 residues. The CDR3 here is CASSQRLAPTYEQYF. The CDR3 coding sequence is TGTGCCAGCAGCCAACGACTAGCTCCTACCTACGAGCAGTACTTC.

V gene TRBV6-5 combines with J gene TRBJ1-2, with D possibly TRBD1 on 5 matching bases. V was pared by 6 bases and J by 4 bases, with 18 bases between. The germline gives CDR1 MNHEY, CDR2 SVGAGI. The CDR3 length is 15 residues. The CDR3 here is CASSPEEGLIYGYTF. CDR3 sequence (DNA): TGTGCCAGCAGCCCCGAGGAGGGACTGATCTATGGCTACACCTTC.

The V gene is TRBV14, the J gene TRBJ2-3; 13 bases fit TRBD2. From germline, CDR1 is SGHDN and CDR2 FVKESK. V lost 8 bases and J lost 3; bases outside the gene matches: 8. The length of the CDR3 is 16 residues. The CDR3 sequence is CASGRRLAGGTDTQYF. CDR3 bases: TGTGCCAGCGGACGCAGACTAGCGGGAGGAACAGATACGCAGTATTTT.

The chain has TRBV2 and TRBJ1-5; TRBD1 is a possible D gene (5 bases). The CDR3 extends over 14 amino acids. In germline, CDR1 is SNHLY, CDR2 FYNNEI. V shed 0 bases and J shed 6 bases, with 9 bases lying between them. CDR3 nucleotide sequence: TGTGCCAGCAGTGAAGCGCAGGGTATTCAGCCCCAGCATTTT. It specifies CASSEAQGIQPQHF.

This chain links TRBV27 with TRBJ1-5; possible D gene TRBD1, 5 bases. This CDR3 region has 14 residues. V gave up 2 bases and J gave up 6 bases, with 11 bases separating them. Germline values: CDR1 MNHEY, CDR2 SMNVEV (reference sequence). The CDR3 is CASSLRGLRQPQHF. CDR3 nucleotide sequence: TGTGCCAGCAGTTTAAGGGGATTACGTCAGCCCCAGCATTTT.